This T cell receptor (beta chain) was observed in a study of blood T cell repertoires in COVID-19. CDR3 length: 14 amino acids. The germline V and J ends were trimmed by 5 bases and 3 bases, with 14 bases remaining between them. CDR1 and CDR2 from the germline V gene are SEHNR and FQNEAQ (reference sequence). Seattle cases were enrolled at active infection and followed longitudinally. Under the authors' procedure: Amplification with reference gene primers provided the estimates of nucleated cell counts. Some clones are missing from TCRdb's copy, which holds only in-frame ones; the method was immunoSEQ multiplex PCR. V, J and clone size are taken as reported in that table, and D and trimming were inferred from the DNA itself. Of some 160,000 clones in the sample, approximately 87% were seen once.

The sequencing input was peripheral blood. The clonotype was recovered from a woman in her seventies with COVID-19, enrolled during active disease. V is TRBV7-9 and J is TRBJ2-7; tentative D call: TRBD1 (6 bases). Here the CDR3 reads CASSQTRGRYEQYF. As DNA, the CDR3 is TGTGCCAGCAGCCAGACCAGGGGCCGCTACGAGCAGTACTTC.